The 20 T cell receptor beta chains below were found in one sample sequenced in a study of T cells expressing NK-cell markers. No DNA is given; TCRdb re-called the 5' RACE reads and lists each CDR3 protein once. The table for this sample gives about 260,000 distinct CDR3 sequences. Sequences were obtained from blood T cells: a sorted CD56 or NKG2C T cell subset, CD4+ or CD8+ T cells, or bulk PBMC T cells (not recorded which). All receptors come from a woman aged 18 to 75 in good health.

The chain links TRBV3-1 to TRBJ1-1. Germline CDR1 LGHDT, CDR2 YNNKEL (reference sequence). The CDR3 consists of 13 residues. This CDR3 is CASSHEGNTEAFF.

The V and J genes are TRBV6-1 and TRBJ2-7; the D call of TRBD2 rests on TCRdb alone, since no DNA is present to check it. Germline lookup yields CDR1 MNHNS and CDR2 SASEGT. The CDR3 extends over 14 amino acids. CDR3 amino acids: CASSGAGFSYEQYF.

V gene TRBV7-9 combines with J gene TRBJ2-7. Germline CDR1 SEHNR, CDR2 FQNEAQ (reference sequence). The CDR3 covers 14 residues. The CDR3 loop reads CASSSGQETYEQYF.

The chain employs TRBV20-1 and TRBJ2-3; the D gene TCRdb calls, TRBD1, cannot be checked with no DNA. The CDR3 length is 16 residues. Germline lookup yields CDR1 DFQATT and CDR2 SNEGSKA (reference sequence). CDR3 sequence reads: CSAPKPGGVSTDTQYF.

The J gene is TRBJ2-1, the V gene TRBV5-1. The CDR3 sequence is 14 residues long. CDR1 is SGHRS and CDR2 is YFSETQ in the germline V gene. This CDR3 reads CASSLESFGNEQFF.

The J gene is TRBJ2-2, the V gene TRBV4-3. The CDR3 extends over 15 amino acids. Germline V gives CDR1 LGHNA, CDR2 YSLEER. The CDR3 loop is CASSQGSGRTGELFF.

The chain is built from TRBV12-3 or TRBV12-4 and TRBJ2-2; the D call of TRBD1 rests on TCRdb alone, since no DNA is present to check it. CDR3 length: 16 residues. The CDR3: CASSFSRTGWTGELFF.

The CDR3 loop is CSAGDSGKNTEAFF. The J gene is TRBJ1-1, the V gene TRBV29-1; the TCRdb D gene call, TRBD1, has no DNA to confirm it. The CDR3 extends over 14 amino acids. In germline, CDR1 is SQVTM, CDR2 ANQGSEA.

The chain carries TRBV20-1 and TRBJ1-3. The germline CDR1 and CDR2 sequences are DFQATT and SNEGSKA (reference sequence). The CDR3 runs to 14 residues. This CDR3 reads CSASAVIAGNTIYF.

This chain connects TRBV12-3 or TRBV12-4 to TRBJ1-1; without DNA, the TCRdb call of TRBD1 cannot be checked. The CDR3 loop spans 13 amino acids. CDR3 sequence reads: CASSPGRYTEAFF.

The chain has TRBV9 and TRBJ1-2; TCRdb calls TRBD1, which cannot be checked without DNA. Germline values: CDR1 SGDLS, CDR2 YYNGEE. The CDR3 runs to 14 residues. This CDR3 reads CASSEGGTGLGYTF.

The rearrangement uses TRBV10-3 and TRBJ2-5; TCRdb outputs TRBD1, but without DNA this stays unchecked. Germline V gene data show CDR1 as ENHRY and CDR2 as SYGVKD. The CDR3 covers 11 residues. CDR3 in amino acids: CAIPGQETQYF.

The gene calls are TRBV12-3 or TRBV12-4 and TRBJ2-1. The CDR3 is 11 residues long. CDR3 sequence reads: CASSLRHEQFF.

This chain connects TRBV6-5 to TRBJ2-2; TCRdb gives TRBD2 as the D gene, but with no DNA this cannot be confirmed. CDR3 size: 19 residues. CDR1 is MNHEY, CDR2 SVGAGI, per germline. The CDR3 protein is CASSYSRLAGGQWTGELFF.

The chain's CDR3 is CASSVGYNEQFF. This chain links TRBV5-1 with TRBJ2-1. The CDR3 is made up of 12 amino acids. The V gene's germline CDR1 is SGHRS and CDR2 YFSETQ.

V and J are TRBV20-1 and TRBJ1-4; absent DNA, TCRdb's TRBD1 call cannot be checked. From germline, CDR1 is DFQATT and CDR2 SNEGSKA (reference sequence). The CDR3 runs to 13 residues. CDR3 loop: CSAPDRGTEKLFF.

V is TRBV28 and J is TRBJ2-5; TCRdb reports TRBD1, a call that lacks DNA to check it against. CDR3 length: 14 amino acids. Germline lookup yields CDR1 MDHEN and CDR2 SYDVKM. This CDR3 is CASCRATYQETQYF.

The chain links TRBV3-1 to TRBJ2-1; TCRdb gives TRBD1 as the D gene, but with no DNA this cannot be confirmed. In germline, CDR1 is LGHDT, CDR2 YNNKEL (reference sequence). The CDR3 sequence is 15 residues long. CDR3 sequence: CASSQAGGAYNEQFF.

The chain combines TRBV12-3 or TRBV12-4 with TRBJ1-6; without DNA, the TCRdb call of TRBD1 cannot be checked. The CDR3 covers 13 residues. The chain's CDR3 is CASTGVVNSPLHF.

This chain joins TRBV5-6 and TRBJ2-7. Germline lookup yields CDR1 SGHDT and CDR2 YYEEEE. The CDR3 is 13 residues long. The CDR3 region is CASSFPSSYEQYF.